Reported below is one T cell receptor beta chain. The data were obtained in a study of blood T cell repertoires in COVID-19. CDR1 and CDR2 from the germline V gene are SGHRS and YFSETQ. The V gene lost 1 base and the J gene lost 6 bases, with 14 bases spanning the gap. This CDR3 is built from 15 residues. In the original workflow: Amplification from reference gene primers served as the basis for estimated nucleated cell counts. Method: immunoSEQ multiplex PCR; TCRdb's copy keeps in-frame clones and lacks some. V and J calls and clone size are copied from that table; D and trimming were computed from the DNA. The table shows fewer than 85,000 clones, with about 90% occurring only once.

The TCR comes from a man aged 45-60 years with active COVID-19. The sample comprised peripheral blood. The rearrangement links TRBV5-1 to TRBJ1-5; D perhaps matches TRBD1 (6 bases). The CDR3 coding sequence is TGCGCCAGCAGCTTGACAGGGAGCGATAGTCAGCCCCAGCATTTT. Amino acids: CASSLTGSDSQPQHF.